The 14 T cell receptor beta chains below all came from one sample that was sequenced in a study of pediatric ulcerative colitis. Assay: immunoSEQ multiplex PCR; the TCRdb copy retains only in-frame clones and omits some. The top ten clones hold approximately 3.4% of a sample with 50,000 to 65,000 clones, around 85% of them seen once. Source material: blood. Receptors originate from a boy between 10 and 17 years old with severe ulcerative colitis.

CDR3 loop: CASSQRRPTVGQQQETQYF. CDR3 sequence (DNA): TGTGCCAGCAGCCAAAGACGCCCCACAGTTGGCCAACAACAAGAGACCCAGTACTTC. The rearrangement uses TRBV4-2 and TRBJ2-5; D is ambiguous. Germline CDR1 and CDR2: LGHNA and YNFKEQ. The V end lost 2 bases, the J end lost 2 bases, and 24 bases lay between the germline ends. CDR3 length equals 19 residues.

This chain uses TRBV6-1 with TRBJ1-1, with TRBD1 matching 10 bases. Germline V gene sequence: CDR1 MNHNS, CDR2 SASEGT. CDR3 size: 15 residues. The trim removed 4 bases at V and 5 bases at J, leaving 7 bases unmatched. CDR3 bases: TGTGCCAGCAGTGTCCACTGGGGACAGGGGACTGAAGCTTTCTTT. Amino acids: CASSVHWGQGTEAFF.

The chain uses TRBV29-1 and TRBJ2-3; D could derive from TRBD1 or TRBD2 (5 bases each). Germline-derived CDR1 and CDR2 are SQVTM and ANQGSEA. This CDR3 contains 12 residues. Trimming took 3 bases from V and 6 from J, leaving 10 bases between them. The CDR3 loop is CSVDDWGDTQYF. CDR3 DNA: TGCAGCGTTGACGATTGGGGGGATACGCAGTATTTT.

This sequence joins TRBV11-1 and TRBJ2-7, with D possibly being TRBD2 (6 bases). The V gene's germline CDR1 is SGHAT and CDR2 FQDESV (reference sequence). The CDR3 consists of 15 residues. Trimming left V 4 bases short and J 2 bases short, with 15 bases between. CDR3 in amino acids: CASSSGDNSPYEQYF. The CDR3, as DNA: TGTGCCAGCAGCTCGGGAGACAATTCCCCCTACGAGCAGTACTTC.

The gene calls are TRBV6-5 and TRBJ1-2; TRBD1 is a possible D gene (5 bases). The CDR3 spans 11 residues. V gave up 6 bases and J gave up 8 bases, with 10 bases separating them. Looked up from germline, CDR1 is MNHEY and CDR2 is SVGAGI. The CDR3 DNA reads TGTGCCAGCAGAGGGGACGGCGGCTACACCTTC. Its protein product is CASRGDGGYTF.

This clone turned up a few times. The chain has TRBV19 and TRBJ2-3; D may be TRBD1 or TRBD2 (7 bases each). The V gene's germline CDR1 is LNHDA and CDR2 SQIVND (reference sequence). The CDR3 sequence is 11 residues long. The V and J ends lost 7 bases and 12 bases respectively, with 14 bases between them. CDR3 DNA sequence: TGTGCCAGTAAGGGGGCTAGCGGACAGTATTTT. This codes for CASKGASGQYF.

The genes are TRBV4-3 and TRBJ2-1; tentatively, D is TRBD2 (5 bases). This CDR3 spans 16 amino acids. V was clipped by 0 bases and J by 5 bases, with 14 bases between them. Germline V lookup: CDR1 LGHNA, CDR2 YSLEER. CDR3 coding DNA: TGCGCCAGCAGCCAAGATCTACTAGGTCGTCACAATGAGCAGTTCTTC. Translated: CASSQDLLGRHNEQFF.

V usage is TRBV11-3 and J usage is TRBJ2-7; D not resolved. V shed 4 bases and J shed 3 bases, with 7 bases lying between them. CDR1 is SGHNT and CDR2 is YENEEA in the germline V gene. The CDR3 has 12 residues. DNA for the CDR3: TGTGCCAGCAGCTCAAACCTCTACGAGCAGTACTTC. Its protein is CASSSNLYEQYF.

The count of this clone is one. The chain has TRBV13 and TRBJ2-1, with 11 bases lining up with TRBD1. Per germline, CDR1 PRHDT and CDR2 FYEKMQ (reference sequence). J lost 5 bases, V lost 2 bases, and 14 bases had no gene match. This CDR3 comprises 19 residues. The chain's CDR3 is CASSLKVGTGGRRDNEQFF. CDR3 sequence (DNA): TGTGCCAGCAGCTTAAAAGTTGGGACAGGGGGACGGCGGGACAATGAGCAGTTCTTC.

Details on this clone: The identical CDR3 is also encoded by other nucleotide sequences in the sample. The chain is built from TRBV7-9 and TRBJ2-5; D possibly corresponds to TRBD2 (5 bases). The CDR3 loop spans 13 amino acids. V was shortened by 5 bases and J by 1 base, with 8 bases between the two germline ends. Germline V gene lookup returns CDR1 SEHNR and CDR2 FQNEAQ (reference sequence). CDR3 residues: CASSLDSQETQYF. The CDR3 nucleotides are TGTGCCAGCAGCCTGGACTCCCAAGAGACCCAGTACTTC.

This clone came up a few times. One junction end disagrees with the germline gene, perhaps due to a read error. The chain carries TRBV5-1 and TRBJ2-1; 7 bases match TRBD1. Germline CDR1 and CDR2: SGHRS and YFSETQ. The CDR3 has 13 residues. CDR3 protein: CASSVDRVIDRVF. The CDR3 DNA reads TGCGCCAGCAGCGTTGACAGGGTTATAGATCGGGTCTTC. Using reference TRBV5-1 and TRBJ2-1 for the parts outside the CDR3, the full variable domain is KAGVTQTPRYLIKTRGQQVTLSCSPISGHRSVSWYQQTPGQGLQFLFEYFSETQRNKGNFPGRFSGRQFSNSRSEMNVSTLELGDSALYLCASSVDRVIDRVFGPGTRLTVL.

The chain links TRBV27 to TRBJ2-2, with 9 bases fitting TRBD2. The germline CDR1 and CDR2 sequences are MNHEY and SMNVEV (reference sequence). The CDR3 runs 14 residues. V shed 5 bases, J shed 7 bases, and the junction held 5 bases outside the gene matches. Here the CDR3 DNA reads TGTGCCAGCAGTAGAGCGGGAGGAGACGGGGAGCTGTTTTTT. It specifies CASSRAGGDGELFF.

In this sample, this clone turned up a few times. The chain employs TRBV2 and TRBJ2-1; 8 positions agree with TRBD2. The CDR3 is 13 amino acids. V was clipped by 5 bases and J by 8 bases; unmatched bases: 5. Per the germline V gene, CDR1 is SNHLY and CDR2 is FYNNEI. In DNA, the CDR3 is TGTGCCAGCAGTCGGGGGGGCCTGGATGAGCAGTTCTTC. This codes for CASSRGGLDEQFF.

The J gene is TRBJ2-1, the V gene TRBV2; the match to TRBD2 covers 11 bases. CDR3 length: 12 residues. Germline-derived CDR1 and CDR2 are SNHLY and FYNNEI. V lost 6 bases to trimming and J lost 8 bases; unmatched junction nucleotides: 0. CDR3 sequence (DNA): TGTGCCAGCAGGGGACTAGCGGATGAGCAGTTCTTC. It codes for CASRGLADEQFF.